Following are 29 T cell receptor beta chains from one sample sequenced in a study of blood T cells in healthy people across ages. A second PCR, run for roughly 7 to 12 cycles, used a sample-barcoded 5' primer plus a J-beta primer mix. MiXCR, applied by TCRdb to the 5' RACE reads, yields one record per CDR3 protein. In the table there are over a million distinct CDR3 sequences, 59% of which are singletons. Source material: blood. Receptors originate from a man between 18 and 35 years old in good health.

V usage is TRBV27 and J usage is TRBJ1-2, with D possibly matching TRBD1 (6 bases). CDR1 and CDR2 from the germline V gene are MNHEY and SMNVEV (reference sequence). Trimming took off 6 bases at V and 3 bases at J, with 17 bases between the two ends. The CDR3 is 15 amino acids. The CDR3 bases are TGTGCCAGCAGAACGGGGGCAGGACATTACTATGGCTACACCTTC. Protein product: CASRTGAGHYYGYTF.

This sequence joins TRBV2 and TRBJ1-6; TRBD1 matches 7 bases. V lost 6 bases and J lost 1; bases outside the gene matches: 6. Per the germline V gene, CDR1 is SNHLY and CDR2 is FYNNEI. The CDR3 is 16 residues long. The chain's CDR3 is CASSRDRESYNSPLHF. CDR3 bases: TGTGCCAGCAGCAGAGACAGGGAATCCTATAATTCACCCCTCCACTTT.

This clonotype was observed a few times. The V and J genes are TRBV10-3 and TRBJ1-2; a possible D gene is TRBD1 (6 bases). The ends were cut back, 9 bases at V and 4 bases at J, with 12 bases in the middle. The CDR3 loop spans 12 amino acids. Germline lookup yields CDR1 ENHRY and CDR2 SYGVKD. The chain's CDR3 is CAMFGQLYGYTF. The DNA of the CDR3 is TGTGCCATGTTTGGACAGCTCTATGGCTACACCTTC.

The chain links TRBV24-1 to TRBJ2-2; D is unclear. The germline V gene encodes CDR1 KGHDR and CDR2 SFDVKD. The V end lost 6 bases, the J end lost 4 bases, and 8 bases lay between the germline ends. CDR3 length: 13 amino acids. The CDR3 spells CATSWGPTGELFF. The CDR3 nucleotides are TGTGCCACCAGTTGGGGTCCCACCGGGGAGCTGTTTTTT.

This clonotype has only a few counts. The genes are TRBV20-1 and TRBJ1-2; perhaps TRBD1 as D (5 bases). Germline-derived CDR1 and CDR2 are DFQATT and SNEGSKA (reference sequence). With 4 bases removed from V and 1 base from J, the gap between germline ends came to 10 bases. The CDR3 totals 13 residues. The CDR3 nucleotides are TGCAGTGCTACCGACAGCAATAACTATGGCTACACCTTC. It yields the protein CSATDSNNYGYTF.

The chain employs TRBV6-5 and TRBJ1-1; unclear D gene. The CDR3 has 11 amino acids. Germline CDR1 and CDR2: MNHEY and SVGAGI. Trimming removed 2 bases at V and 3 bases at J, with 1 base between. The CDR3 DNA sequence: TGTGCCAGCAGTTACCACACTGAAGCTTTCTTT. Its translation is CASSYHTEAFF.

This clonotype came up once. The rearrangement links TRBV11-2 to TRBJ2-5, with 12 bases matching TRBD2. Trimming at V came to 5 bases and at J to 1 base, leaving 5 bases not matched to a gene. The germline V gene has CDR1 SGHAT and CDR2 FQNNGV. The CDR3 is 16 amino acids. DNA of the CDR3: TGTGCCAGCAGCGGCTGGACTAGCGGGATCCAAGAGACCCAGTACTTC. It translates to CASSGWTSGIQETQYF.

The V and J genes are TRBV6-1 and TRBJ1-4; D is unclear. Germline V gene sequence: CDR1 MNHNS, CDR2 SASEGT. V lost 6 bases and J lost 0, with 8 bases in between. The CDR3 covers 14 residues. This CDR3 is CASRGDPTNEKLFF. The CDR3 nucleotides are TGTGCCAGCAGGGGAGATCCAACTAATGAAAAACTGTTTTTT.

In its sample, this clonotype was seen many times. V is TRBV20-1 and J is TRBJ2-3, with TRBD2 matching 13 bases. This CDR3 comprises 16 residues. V lost 5 bases and J lost 2; bases outside the gene matches: 7. Germline V lookup: CDR1 DFQATT, CDR2 SNEGSKA (reference sequence). The DNA for the CDR3 is TGCAGTGCTGGGGGGACTAGCGGGACCCTCACAGATACGCAGTATTTT. Translation gives CSAGGTSGTLTDTQYF.

The table lists this clonotype with a count of one. The chain couples TRBV4-2 to TRBJ2-2, with D possibly being TRBD1 (5 bases). V lost 1 base and J 1 base, leaving 10 bases between the germline ends. CDR1 and CDR2 from the germline V gene are LGHNA and YNFKEQ. CDR3 size: 16 residues. For the CDR3, the DNA is TGTGCCAGCAGCCAAGGGCCAGGGATGAACACCGGGGAGCTGTTTTTT. It yields the protein CASSQGPGMNTGELFF.

In its sample, this clonotype was seen a few times. This chain connects TRBV29-1 to TRBJ2-1; D gene ambiguous. In germline, CDR1 is SQVTM, CDR2 ANQGSEA. CDR3 size: 13 residues. Trimming pared 2 bases from V and 0 bases from J, leaving 5 bases between. The CDR3 spells CSVEQFSYNEQFF. DNA for the CDR3: TGCAGCGTTGAACAGTTCTCCTACAATGAGCAGTTCTTC.

This clonotype was counted a few times. The chain combines TRBV2 with TRBJ1-4; no reliable D call. The CDR3 totals 13 residues. V lost 5 bases and J lost 4, with 8 bases in between. Germline V gene data show CDR1 as SNHLY and CDR2 as FYNNEI. CDR3 sequence reads: CASSLTVNEKLFF. The CDR3 DNA reads TGTGCCAGCAGTCTAACAGTTAATGAAAAACTGTTTTTT.

CDR3 sequence reads: CASSSGPQLDGYGYTF. CDR3 nucleotides: TGTGCCAGCAGTTCGGGGCCCCAGTTGGATGGCTATGGCTACACCTTC. J is TRBJ1-2 and V is TRBV6-2 or TRBV6-3, with a possible D match to TRBD1 (5 bases). CDR1 and CDR2 from the germline V gene are MNHEY and SVGEGT. This CDR3 is built from 16 residues. V was trimmed by 4 bases and J by 4 bases, leaving 19 bases between them.

The chain is built from TRBV20-1 and TRBJ1-1, with 9 positions matching TRBD1. V was clipped by 0 bases and J by 3 bases; unmatched bases: 2. The CDR3 totals 14 residues. The germline V gene encodes CDR1 DFQATT and CDR2 SNEGSKA (reference sequence). The CDR3 DNA is TGCAGTGCTAGAGAACAGGGGGCTTACACTGAAGCTTTCTTT. Its protein is CSAREQGAYTEAFF.

The gene calls are TRBV14 and TRBJ2-7, with 10 bases identical to TRBD2. Looked up from germline, CDR1 is SGHDN and CDR2 is FVKESK. This CDR3 is 14 amino acids long. V lost 4 bases and J lost 6; bases outside the gene matches: 6. The CDR3 reads CASSPLAGVGEQYF. The CDR3 DNA follows: TGTGCCAGCAGCCCGCTAGCGGGAGTCGGCGAGCAGTACTTC.

This clonotype came up a few times. The chain uses TRBV12-3 or TRBV12-4 and TRBJ2-7; D is possibly TRBD1 (5 bases). The CDR3 loop spans 13 amino acids. V lost 5 bases and J 7 bases, leaving 15 bases between the germline ends. CDR3 sequence: CASSPRGRLEQYF. The CDR3, as DNA: TGTGCCAGCAGTCCTAGGGGTAGGCTGGAGCAGTACTTC.

The V gene is TRBV7-8, the J gene TRBJ2-5, with 12 bases aligning to TRBD2. The CDR3 length is 15 residues. Germline CDR1 reads SGHVS; CDR2 reads FQNEAQ. Trimming took 4 bases from V and 6 from J; bases not matched to a gene: 6. This CDR3 reads CASSSGLAGSKTQYF. Here the CDR3 DNA reads TGTGCCAGCAGCTCAGGACTAGCGGGGAGCAAGACCCAGTACTTC.

Only a few counts were recorded for this clonotype. One end of the junction is discordant with germline, which a read error may explain. This chain uses TRBV5-1 with TRBJ1-6; 7 positions agree with TRBD1. CDR3 length equals 15 residues. The V gene's germline CDR1 is SGHRS and CDR2 YFSETQ. The CDR3 sequence: CASSLEGAANSPLHF. CDR3 DNA: TGCGCCAGTAGCTTGGAGGGGGCGGCGAATTCACCCCTCCACTTT.

Note on this clonotype: One junction end does not reproduce the germline sequence, and a read error may be involved. The chain combines TRBV29-1 with TRBJ2-3, with D maybe TRBD1 (6 bases). CDR1 and CDR2 (germline): SQVTM, ANQGSEA. CDR3 size: 11 residues. The CDR3 protein is CGVQGTDTQYF. DNA of the CDR3: TGCGGCGTTCAGGGGACAGATACGCAGTATTTT.

This clonotype was recorded a few times. This chain joins TRBV6-5 and TRBJ1-2; the D is unclear. V was trimmed by 0 bases and J by 4 bases, leaving 9 bases between them. This CDR3 region has 14 residues. Germline V CDR1 and CDR2: MNHEY, SVGAGI. The CDR3 is CASSYSSWLYGYTF. CDR3 DNA: TGTGCCAGCAGTTACTCGTCTTGGCTCTATGGCTACACCTTC.

The chain joins TRBV10-3 to TRBJ1-1, with TRBD1 matching over 8 bases. This CDR3 is built from 15 residues. Per germline, CDR1 ENHRY and CDR2 SYGVKD. The trim removed 2 bases at V and 5 bases at J, leaving 7 bases unmatched. CDR3 in amino acids: CAISESNRGGTEAFF. As DNA, the CDR3 is TGTGCCATCAGTGAGAGTAACAGGGGGGGAACTGAAGCTTTCTTT.

CDR3 nucleotides: TGCGCCAGCAGCCAAACCAACATACTTGGACAGGGTTATAATCAGCCCCAGCATTTT. Translating gives CASSQTNILGQGYNQPQHF. The chain recombines TRBV4-1 with TRBJ1-5; 8 bases line up with TRBD1. With 2 bases clipped from V and 4 bases from J, the junction kept 16 bases outside the gene matches. Germline V gives CDR1 MGHRA, CDR2 YSYEKL. CDR3 length equals 19 residues.

The chain employs TRBV6-6 and TRBJ2-1; TRBD1 matches 8 bases. V shed 5 bases and J 7 bases; nucleotides not matched to a gene: 13. The CDR3 runs 16 residues. CDR1 and CDR2 (germline): MNHNY, SVGAGI (reference sequence). The CDR3 DNA reads TGTGCCAGCAGTCCGACAGGGGTCCATCTGGGGAATGAGCAGTTCTTC. Translation: CASSPTGVHLGNEQFF.

There are a few counts of this clonotype. The chain is built from TRBV2 and TRBJ2-2; tentative D call: TRBD1 (6 bases). The germline V gene has CDR1 SNHLY and CDR2 FYNNEI. There are 14 residues in the CDR3. The CDR3 loop reads CAESDRPNTGELFF. The CDR3 DNA is TGTGCAGAATCAGACAGGCCGAACACCGGGGAGCTGTTTTTT.

This clonotype was seen more than once but under ten times. This rearrangement joins TRBV21-1 to TRBJ2-4; the table's D call, TRBD1, has no DNA check behind it. TRBV21-1 is flagged as a pseudogene. The CDR3 covers 17 residues. The CDR3 spells CASSKLARVGDKNIQYF. The DNA of the CDR3 is TGTGCCAGCAGCAAATTAGCCAGGGTTGGTGACAAAAACATTCAGTACTTC.

This clonotype showed up just a few times. The V call is TRBV27, the J call TRBJ2-7; D call uncertain. The CDR3 spans 13 residues. Between the trimmed V and J ends, which lost 3 bases and 3 bases, there was a span of 9 bases. CDR1 and CDR2 (germline): MNHEY, SMNVEV (reference sequence). The CDR3 protein is CASSFGVLYEQYF. CDR3 in DNA: TGTGCCAGCAGTTTTGGGGTTCTCTACGAGCAGTACTTC.

The chain couples TRBV10-3 to TRBJ1-1; 7 nucleotides agree with TRBD1. The CDR3 spans 15 residues. J gave up 6 bases and V 2 bases, and 9 bases lay outside the gene matches. CDR1 is ENHRY, CDR2 SYGVKD, per germline. This chain's CDR3 is CAISEPGTALPEAFF. The CDR3, as DNA: TGTGCCATCAGTGAGCCCGGGACAGCCTTACCTGAAGCTTTCTTT.

The chain links TRBV29-1 to TRBJ2-3; unclear D gene. This CDR3 contains 15 residues. The V gene lost 1 base and the J gene lost 4 bases, with 15 bases spanning the gap. Germline CDR1 and CDR2: SQVTM and ANQGSEA. CDR3 in amino acids: CSVEVYGVYPDTQYF. CDR3 DNA sequence: TGCAGCGTTGAAGTGTATGGGGTATATCCAGATACGCAGTATTTT.

DNA of the CDR3: TGTGCCAGCAGTTCGGCCGGGGGCTCGGGCAATCAGCCCCAGCATTTT. It encodes CASSSAGGSGNQPQHF. The chain is built from TRBV6-5 and TRBJ1-5; D might be TRBD1 (6 bases). Per germline, CDR1 MNHEY and CDR2 SVGAGI. The CDR3 runs to 16 residues. V was clipped by 4 bases and J by 2 bases, with 15 bases between them.